A selection of T cell receptor beta chains follows, all from one sample in a study of cytotoxic CD8 clonotypes in ibrutinib-treated CLL. Data came from immunoSEQ multiplex PCR; TCRdb stores just in-frame clones and leaves some out. Among about 330,000 clones listed, over 60% were seen once. This sample comprised PBMCs, obtained after 36 months of ibrutinib treatment. All receptors come from a human donor with chronic lymphocytic leukemia. The CDR3 runs from the conserved cysteine through the conserved F or W. D genes are given only for firm matches. Size is omitted from some rows. Given values are once, few, many or a class for expanded clones.

J gene	D gene	V gene	CDR3 length	clone size	CDR3 DNA	CDR3 protein
TRBJ2-7	NA	TRBV5-6	15	NA	TGTGCCAGCAGCTCTGGAGGGGGGCTCCCCTACGAGCAGTACTTC	CASSSGGGLPYEQYF
TRBJ2-2	NA	TRBV15	17	NA	TGTGCCACCAGCAGAGATCGCGGCGGATGGACGGGCGGGGAGCTGTTTTTT	CATSRDRGGWTGGELFF
TRBJ1-3	TRBD1	TRBV15	17	once	TGTGCCACCAGCAGACCTCCGGGACAGTCTTTTGGAAACACCATATATTTT	CATSRPPGQSFGNTIYF
TRBJ2-7	TRBD2	TRBV28	15	NA	TGTGCCAGCACCCGGGGGGAGTCTAGATCCTACGAGCAGTACTTC	CASTRGESRSYEQYF
TRBJ2-3	TRBD1	TRBV30	14	NA	TGTGCCTGGTACCAGGGGGCTAGCACAGATACGCAGTATTTT	CAWYQGASTDTQYF
TRBJ1-5	TRBD1	TRBV6-6	15	NA	TGTGCCAGCAGTTACGACAGGGCGAGCAATCAGCCCCAGCATTTT	CASSYDRASNQPQHF
TRBJ2-7	NA	TRBV29-1	11	NA	TGCAGTTCGGACTGCCAGTACGAGCAGTACTTC	CSSDCQYEQYF
TRBJ1-3	NA	TRBV7-2	18	NA	TGTGCCAGCAGCTTAGCGAACCCAGGGGTAGGATCTGGAAACACCATATATTTT	CASSLANPGVGSGNTIYF
TRBJ2-7	NA	TRBV2	13	NA	TGTGCCAGCAGTGTCGAGGGCTCCTACGAGCAGTACTTC	CASSVEGSYEQYF
TRBJ2-3	NA	TRBV29-1	14	NA	TGCAGCGTTAGGCCCCGACTCCTAACAGATACGCAGTATTTT	CSVRPRLLTDTQYF
TRBJ2-2	NA	TRBV7-6	13	NA	TGTGCCAGCAGCTTAGTGGCCACCGGGGAGCTGTTTTTT	CASSLVATGELFF
TRBJ2-7	NA	TRBV28	13	NA	TGTGCCAGCAGTTTCTTACCCGCCTACGAGCAGTACTTC	CASSFLPAYEQYF
TRBJ2-5	TRBD2	TRBV9	16	few	TGTGCCAGCAGCGTAGCCAACGGGGGGATTCGGGAGACCCAGTACTTC	CASSVANGGIRETQYF
TRBJ1-2	NA	TRBV7-3	12	NA	TGTGCCAGCAGCTTAACAGGGTTGGGCTACACCTTC	CASSLTGLGYTF